This T cell receptor (beta chain) was recovered during a study of T cell responses to AZD1222 COVID-19 vaccine. As regards this clone: Its antigen is not identified.

Assay used: immunoSEQ multiplex PCR; TCRdb lists only in-frame clones, some missing. The sample consists of approximately 100,000 clones, about 90% of them appearing once. Combined were second doses at about 4 or about 12 weeks. General observations from the study: At study baseline, merely five or six AZD1222 recipients were seropositive.

The CDR3 consists of 16 residues. CDR1 is KGHSH and CDR2 is LQKENI in the germline V gene. With 0 bases clipped from V and 9 bases from J, the junction kept 5 bases outside the gene matches. J is TRBJ2-3 and V is TRBV18; 14 nucleotides line up with TRBD2. The receptor was isolated from an adult who received the AZD1222 COVID-19 vaccine. Material: peripheral blood, obtained 28 days after the second AZD1222 dose. CDR3 bases: TGTGCCAGCTCACCACCCGGGACTAGCGGGAGTTCGACGCAGTATTTT. It encodes CASSPPGTSGSSTQYF.